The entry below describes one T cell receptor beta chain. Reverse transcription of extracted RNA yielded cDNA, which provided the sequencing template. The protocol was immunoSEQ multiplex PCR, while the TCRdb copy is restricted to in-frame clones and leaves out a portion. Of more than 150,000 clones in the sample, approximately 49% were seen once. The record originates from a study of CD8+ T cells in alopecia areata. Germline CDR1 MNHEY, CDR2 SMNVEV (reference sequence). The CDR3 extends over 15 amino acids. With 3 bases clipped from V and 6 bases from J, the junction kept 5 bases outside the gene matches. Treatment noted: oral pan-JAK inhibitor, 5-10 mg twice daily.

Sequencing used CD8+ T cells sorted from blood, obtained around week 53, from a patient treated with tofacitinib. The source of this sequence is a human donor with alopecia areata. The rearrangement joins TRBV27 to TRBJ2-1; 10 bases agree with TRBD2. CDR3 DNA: TGTGCCAGCAGTTTCAGCGGGGGGGCCCCCAATGAGCAGTTCTTC. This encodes CASSFSGGAPNEQFF.